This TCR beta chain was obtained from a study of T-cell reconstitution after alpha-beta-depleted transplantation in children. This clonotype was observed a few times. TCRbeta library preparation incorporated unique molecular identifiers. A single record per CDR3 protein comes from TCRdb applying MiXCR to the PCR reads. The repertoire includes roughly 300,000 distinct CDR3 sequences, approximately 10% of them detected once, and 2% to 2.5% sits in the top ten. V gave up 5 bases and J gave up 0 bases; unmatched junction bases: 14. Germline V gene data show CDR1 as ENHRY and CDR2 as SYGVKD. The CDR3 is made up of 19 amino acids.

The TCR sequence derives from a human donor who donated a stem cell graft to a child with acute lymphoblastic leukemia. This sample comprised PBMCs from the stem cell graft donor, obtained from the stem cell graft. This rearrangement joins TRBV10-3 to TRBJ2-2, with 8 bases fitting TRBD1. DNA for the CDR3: TGTGCCATCAGTCAGAGGGGGACAGGACTCTCCTCGAACACCGGGGAGCTGTTTTTT. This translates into CAISQRGTGLSSNTGELFF.